This T cell receptor beta chain was profiled in a study of blood T cell repertoires in COVID-19 (dated by TCRdb to between 2020 and 2021). With respect to the entire study: Samples covering the acute and convalescent phases of COVID-19 were provided by collaborators in the United States, Italy and Spain. The material from the prospective study consisted of cDNA or gDNA derived from T cells, B-cell-depleted T cells, or PBMCs. Deeply sampled blood TCRbeta repertoires from subjects exposed to, actively infected with, or recovered from COVID-19 were included in the dataset. The repertoires were released in a freely available public database intended as a resource for research on the immune response to SARS-CoV-2. The samples were drawn from two sources: the first 160 participants of the ongoing ImmuneRACE study, and 950 to 1,500 subjects contributed by 6 global collaborators. Sample metadata almost always included a de-identified subject ID, COVID-19 status, age in years and sex. Where HLA class I and class II types were available, the types were taken from metadata supplied by the sample provider, not from assay-based typing. Paper-wide results and their limitations: The amount of clinical and demographic metadata varied by source and participant and was provided uncurated.

Samples from volunteer blood donors who had recovered from COVID-19 were contributed by a second Seattle source. Whole blood was collected in K2EDTA tubes by collaborating institutions according to the institutions' own protocols. For TCRbeta analysis, collaborator samples were shipped as frozen whole blood, as isolated PBMCs, or as DNA extracted from either sample type. About this clone itself: There is no known antigen for this receptor. Base qualities are missing; no much larger clone stands one base away.

The CDR3 goes from the cysteine to the phenylalanine over 16 residues. The retained sequence is limited to the CDR3, 48 bases, with the frame set at the first base. V is clipped by 5 bases and J by 6 bases, and the sequence between their germline boundaries is 22 bases long. From the germline V gene (reference sequence), CDR1 is LGHDT and CDR2 is YNNKEL. TCRbeta CDR3 regions were amplified from genomic DNA using the immunoSEQ Assay, a bias-controlled multiplex PCR. The source study handled its data this way. Within the assay, amplification of reference gene primers was used to estimate how many nucleated cells each sample contained. To quantify the absolute abundance of each unique TCRbeta CDR3 rearrangement, sequence reads were collapsed and filtered. For each sample, productive Simpson clonality was calculated as the square root of Simpson's diversity index across productive rearrangements. TCRdb retrieved this table from immuneACCESS and kept in-frame rearrangements only. Not all clones are present; in checked studies, unresolved V genes account for under half, and no reason is known for the remainder. V, J and clone size are those of that table, while D and trimming were read from the DNA. This sample is represented by over 200,000 clones; approximately 88% of them were singletons. The leading ten clones occupy roughly 6% of the sample.

The sample taken for sequencing was peripheral blood. The rearranged chain carries TRBV3-1 (or the pseudogene TRBV3-2) and TRBJ1-2; TRBD1 is possibly the D segment (6 matching bases). The source of this sequence is a man aged 55 to 70 who had recovered from COVID-19. The CDR3 reads as follows: CASSSPFGGLSNGYTF. DNA sequence: TGTGCCAGCAGCTCCCCCTTCGGGGGGCTGAGTAATGGCTACACCTTC.